This T cell receptor beta chain is drawn from a study of CD8 T cells in ankylosing spondylitis. Study-level points and caveats: Certain motif variants had earlier appeared in reactive arthritis synovial fluid and blood. Ankylosing spondylitis blood seemed to carry a telltale TCR beta motif made of several highly homologous variants.

This CDR3 region has 17 residues. CDR1 LGHNA and CDR2 YNFKEQ come from the germline V gene. The V and J ends lost 0 bases and 0 bases respectively, with 12 bases between them. Note on this clonotype: Antigen: not known.

Making use of molecular barcodes, quantitative 5'-RACE generated TCR beta libraries. Each CDR3 protein gets one entry after TCRdb re-called the 5' RACE reads with MiXCR. The table lists some 240,000 distinct CDR3 sequences, over 15% of them singletons. The TCR originated in a male donor with ankylosing spondylitis or in good health (not recorded which). The sequenced sample was blood, either unsorted or a sorted T cell fraction (not recorded which). J is TRBJ2-1 and V is TRBV4-2; D call uncertain. The CDR3: CASSQEGGPSSYNEQFF. For the CDR3, the DNA is TGTGCCAGCAGCCAAGAGGGCGGCCCGAGCTCCTACAATGAGCAGTTCTTC.